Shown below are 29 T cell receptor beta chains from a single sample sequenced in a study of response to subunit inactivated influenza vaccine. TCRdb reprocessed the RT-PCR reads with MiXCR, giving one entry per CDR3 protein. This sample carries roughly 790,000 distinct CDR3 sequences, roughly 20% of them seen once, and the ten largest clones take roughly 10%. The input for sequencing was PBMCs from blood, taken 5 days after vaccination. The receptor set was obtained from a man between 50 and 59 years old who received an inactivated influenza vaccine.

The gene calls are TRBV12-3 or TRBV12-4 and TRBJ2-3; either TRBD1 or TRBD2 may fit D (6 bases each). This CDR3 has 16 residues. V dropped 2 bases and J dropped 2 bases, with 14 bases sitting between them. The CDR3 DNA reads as TGTGCCAGCAGTTTAAGGAACGGGGGACACACAGATACGCAGTATTTT. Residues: CASSLRNGGHTDTQYF.

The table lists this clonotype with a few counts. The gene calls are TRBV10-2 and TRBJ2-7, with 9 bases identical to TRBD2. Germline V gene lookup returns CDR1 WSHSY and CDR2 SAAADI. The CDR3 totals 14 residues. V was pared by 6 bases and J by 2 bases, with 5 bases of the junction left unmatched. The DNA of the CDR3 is TGCGCCAGCAGCGAGACTAGCGGCCCCTACGAGCAGTACTTC. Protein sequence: CASSETSGPYEQYF.

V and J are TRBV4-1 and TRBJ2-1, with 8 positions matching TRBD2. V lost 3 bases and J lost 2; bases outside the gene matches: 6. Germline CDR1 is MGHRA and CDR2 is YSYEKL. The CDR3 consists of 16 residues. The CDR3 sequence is CASSQVAGIPYNEQFF. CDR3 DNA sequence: TGCGCCAGCAGCCAGGTAGCGGGAATCCCCTACAATGAGCAGTTCTTC.

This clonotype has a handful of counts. The CDR3 sequence is CASSLGTGDETQYF. The CDR3 region has the DNA TGTGCCAGCAGCTTAGGGACAGGGGACGAGACGCAGTATTTT. This chain connects TRBV7-9 to TRBJ2-3, with 9 bases matching TRBD1. The CDR3 contains 14 residues. The germline V gene has CDR1 SEHNR and CDR2 FQNEAQ (reference sequence). With 1 base clipped from V and 9 bases from J, the junction kept 5 bases outside the gene matches.

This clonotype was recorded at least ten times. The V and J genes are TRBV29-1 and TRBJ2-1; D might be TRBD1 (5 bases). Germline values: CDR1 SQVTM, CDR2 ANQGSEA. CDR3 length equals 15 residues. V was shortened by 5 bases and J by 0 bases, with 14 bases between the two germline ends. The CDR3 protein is CSVSGWGSSYNEQFF. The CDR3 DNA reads TGCAGCGTTAGTGGGTGGGGCAGCTCCTACAATGAGCAGTTCTTC.

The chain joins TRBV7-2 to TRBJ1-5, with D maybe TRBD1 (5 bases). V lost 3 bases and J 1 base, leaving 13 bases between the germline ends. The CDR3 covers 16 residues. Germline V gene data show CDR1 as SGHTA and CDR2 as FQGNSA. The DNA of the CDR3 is TGTGCCAGCAGCTTCGGGACCCCAGCCAGCAATCAGCCCCAGCATTTT. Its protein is CASSFGTPASNQPQHF.

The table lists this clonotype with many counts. CDR3 protein: CASSQDPASGRASSYNEQFF. CDR3 in DNA: TGCGCCAGCAGCCAAGATCCGGCTAGCGGGAGGGCTAGCTCCTACAATGAGCAGTTCTTC. V usage is TRBV4-3 and J usage is TRBJ2-1; 12 bases match TRBD2. The V gene's germline CDR1 is LGHNA and CDR2 YSLEER. The CDR3 runs to 20 residues. The ends lost 0 bases at V and 0 bases at J; junction bases unmatched: 9.

The CDR3 spells CASSLMGQCLLGTQYF. CDR3 bases: TGTGCCAGCAGTTTAATGGGACAGTGTTTGCTCGGGACCCAGTACTTC. The chain is built from TRBV28 and TRBJ2-5, with 7 positions matching TRBD1. Germline V gene lookup returns CDR1 MDHEN and CDR2 SYDVKM. V trimming: 2 bases; J trimming: 7 bases; junction bases outside the gene matches: 13. The length of the CDR3 is 16 residues.

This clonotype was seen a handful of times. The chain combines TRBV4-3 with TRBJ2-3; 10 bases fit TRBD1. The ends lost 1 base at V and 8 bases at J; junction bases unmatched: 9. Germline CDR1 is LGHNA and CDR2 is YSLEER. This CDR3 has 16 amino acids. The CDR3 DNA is TGCGCCAGCAGCCAAGTCCTTGGGACAGGGGATCGTACGCAGTATTTT. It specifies CASSQVLGTGDRTQYF.

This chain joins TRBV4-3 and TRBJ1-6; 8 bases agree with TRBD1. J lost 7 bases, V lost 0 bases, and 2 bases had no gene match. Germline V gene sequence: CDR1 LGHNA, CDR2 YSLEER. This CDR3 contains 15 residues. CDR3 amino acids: CASSQETGVNSPLHF. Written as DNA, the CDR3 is TGCGCCAGCAGCCAAGAGACAGGGGTCAATTCACCCCTCCACTTT.

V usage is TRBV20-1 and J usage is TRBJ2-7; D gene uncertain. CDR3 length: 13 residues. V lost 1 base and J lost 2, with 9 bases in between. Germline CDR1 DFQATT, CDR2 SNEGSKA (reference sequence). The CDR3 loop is CSARGLVAYEQYF. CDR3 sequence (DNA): TGCAGTGCTAGAGGCCTAGTAGCCTACGAGCAGTACTTC.

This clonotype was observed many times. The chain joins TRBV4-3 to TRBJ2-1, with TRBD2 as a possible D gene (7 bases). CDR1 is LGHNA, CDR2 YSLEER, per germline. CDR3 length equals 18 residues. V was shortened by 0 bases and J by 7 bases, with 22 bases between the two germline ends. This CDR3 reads CASSQDLGGGKYLNEQFF. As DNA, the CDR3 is TGCGCCAGCAGCCAAGATCTGGGGGGGGGCAAGTACCTGAATGAGCAGTTCTTC.

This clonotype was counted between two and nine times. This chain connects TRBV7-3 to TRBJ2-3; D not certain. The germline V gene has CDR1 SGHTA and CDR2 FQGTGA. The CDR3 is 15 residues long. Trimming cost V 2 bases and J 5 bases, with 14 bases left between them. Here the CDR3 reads CASSLAPGSRDTQYF. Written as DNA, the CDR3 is TGTGCCAGCAGCTTAGCCCCAGGATCCCGAGATACGCAGTATTTT.

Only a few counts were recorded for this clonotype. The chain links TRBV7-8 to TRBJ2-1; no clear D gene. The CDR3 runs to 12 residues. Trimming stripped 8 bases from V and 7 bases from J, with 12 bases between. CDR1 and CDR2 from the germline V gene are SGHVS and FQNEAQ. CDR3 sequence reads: CASGRTRNEQFF. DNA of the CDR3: TGTGCCAGCGGCCGAACGAGGAATGAGCAGTTCTTC.

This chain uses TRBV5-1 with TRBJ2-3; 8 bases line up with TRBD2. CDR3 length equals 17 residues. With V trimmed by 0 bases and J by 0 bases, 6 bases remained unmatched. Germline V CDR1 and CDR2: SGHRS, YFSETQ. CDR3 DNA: TGCGCCAGCAGCTTGGGGGCTAGCGGGTCTAGCACAGATACGCAGTATTTT. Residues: CASSLGASGSSTDTQYF.

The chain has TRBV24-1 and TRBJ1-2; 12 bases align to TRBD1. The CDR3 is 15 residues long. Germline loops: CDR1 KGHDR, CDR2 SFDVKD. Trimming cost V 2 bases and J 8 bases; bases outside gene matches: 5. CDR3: CATSDSRDRGPGYTF. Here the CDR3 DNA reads TGTGCCACCAGTGATTCCCGGGACAGGGGGCCCGGCTACACCTTC.

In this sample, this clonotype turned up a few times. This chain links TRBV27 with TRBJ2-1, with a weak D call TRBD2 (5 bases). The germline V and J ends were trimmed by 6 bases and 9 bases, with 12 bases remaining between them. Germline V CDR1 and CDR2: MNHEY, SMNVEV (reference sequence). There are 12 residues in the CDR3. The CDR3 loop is CASRNLAGEQFF. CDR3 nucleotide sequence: TGTGCCAGCAGGAATCTAGCCGGTGAGCAGTTCTTC.

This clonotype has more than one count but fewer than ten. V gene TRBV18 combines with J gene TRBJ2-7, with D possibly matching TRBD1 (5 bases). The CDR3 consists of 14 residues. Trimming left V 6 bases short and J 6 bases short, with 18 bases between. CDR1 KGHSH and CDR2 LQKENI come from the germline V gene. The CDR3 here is CASSPTDSQSEQYF. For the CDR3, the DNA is TGTGCCAGCTCCCCGACAGACTCCCAGAGCGAGCAGTACTTC. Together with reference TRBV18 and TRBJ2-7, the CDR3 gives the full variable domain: NAGVMQNPRHLVRRRGQEARLRCSPMKGHSHVYWYRQLPEEGLKFMVYLQKENIIDESGMPKERFSAEFPKEGPSILRIQQVVRGDSAAYFCASSPTDSQSEQYFGPGTRLTVT.

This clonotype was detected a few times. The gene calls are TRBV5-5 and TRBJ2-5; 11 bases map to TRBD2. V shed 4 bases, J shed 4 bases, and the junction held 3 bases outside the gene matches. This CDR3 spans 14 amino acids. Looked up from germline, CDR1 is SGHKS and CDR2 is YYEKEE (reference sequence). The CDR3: CASSLAGGSETQYF. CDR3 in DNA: TGTGCCAGCAGCCTAGCGGGAGGTTCAGAGACCCAGTACTTC.

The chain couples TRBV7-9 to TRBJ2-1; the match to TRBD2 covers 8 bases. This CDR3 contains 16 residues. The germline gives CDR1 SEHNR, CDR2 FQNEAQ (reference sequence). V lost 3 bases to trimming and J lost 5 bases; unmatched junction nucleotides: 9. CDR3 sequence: CASSLGRRRGDNEQFF. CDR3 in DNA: TGTGCCAGCAGCTTGGGGCGAAGGCGGGGGGACAATGAGCAGTTCTTC. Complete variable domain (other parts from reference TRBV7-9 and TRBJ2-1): DTGVSQNPRHKITKRGQNVTFRCDPISEHNRLYWYRQTLGQGPEFLTYFQNEAQLEKSRLLSDRFSAERPKGSFSTLEIQRTEQGDSAMYLCASSLGRRRGDNEQFFGPGTRLTVL.

DNA for the CDR3: TGCAGTGCTGAAGGACTAGCGGGAGTAGGGGCTGGCGATACGCAGTATTTT. Its protein product is CSAEGLAGVGAGDTQYF. The V and J genes are TRBV20-1 and TRBJ2-3, with TRBD2 matching 13 bases. Germline-derived CDR1 and CDR2 are DFQATT and SNEGSKA (reference sequence). V dropped 5 bases and J dropped 6; count of bases not matched to a gene: 14. The CDR3 contains 17 residues.

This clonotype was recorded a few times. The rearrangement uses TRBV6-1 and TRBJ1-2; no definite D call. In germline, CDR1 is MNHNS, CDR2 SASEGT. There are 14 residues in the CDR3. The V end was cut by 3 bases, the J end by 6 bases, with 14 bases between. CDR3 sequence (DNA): TGTGCCAGCAGTGACAATATCTCCGGGCATGGCTACACCTTC. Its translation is CASSDNISGHGYTF.

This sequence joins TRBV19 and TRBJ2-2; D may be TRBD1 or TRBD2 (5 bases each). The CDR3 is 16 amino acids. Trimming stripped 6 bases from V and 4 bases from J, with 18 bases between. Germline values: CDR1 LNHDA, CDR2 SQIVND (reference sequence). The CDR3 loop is CASSRDPFTSTGELFF. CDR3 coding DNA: TGTGCCAGTAGCCGGGACCCCTTTACCTCCACCGGGGAGCTGTTTTTT.

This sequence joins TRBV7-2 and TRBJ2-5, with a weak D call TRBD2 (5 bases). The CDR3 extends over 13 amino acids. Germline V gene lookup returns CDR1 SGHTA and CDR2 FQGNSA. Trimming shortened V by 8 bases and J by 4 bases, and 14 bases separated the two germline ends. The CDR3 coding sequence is TGTGCCAGCGGCCGCTTGGGGAGAGAGACCCAGTACTTC. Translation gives CASGRLGRETQYF.

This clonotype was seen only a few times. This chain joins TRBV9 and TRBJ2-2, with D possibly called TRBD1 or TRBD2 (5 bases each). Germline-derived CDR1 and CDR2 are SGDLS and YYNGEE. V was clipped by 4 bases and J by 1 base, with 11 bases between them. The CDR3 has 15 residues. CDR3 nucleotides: TGTGCCAGCAGCTGGGGGTCCGGGAACACCGGGGAGCTGTTTTTT. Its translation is CASSWGSGNTGELFF.

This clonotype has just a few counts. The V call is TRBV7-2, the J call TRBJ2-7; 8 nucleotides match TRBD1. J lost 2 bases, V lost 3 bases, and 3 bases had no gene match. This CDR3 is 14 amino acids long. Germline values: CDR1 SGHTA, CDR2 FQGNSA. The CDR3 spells CASSFDRGPYEQYF. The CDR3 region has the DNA TGTGCCAGCAGCTTTGACAGGGGACCCTACGAGCAGTACTTC.

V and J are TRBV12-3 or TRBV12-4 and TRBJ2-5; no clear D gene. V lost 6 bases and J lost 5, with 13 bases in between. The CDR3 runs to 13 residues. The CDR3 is CASRGEIEETQYF. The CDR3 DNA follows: TGTGCCAGCAGAGGAGAAATCGAGGAGACCCAGTACTTC.

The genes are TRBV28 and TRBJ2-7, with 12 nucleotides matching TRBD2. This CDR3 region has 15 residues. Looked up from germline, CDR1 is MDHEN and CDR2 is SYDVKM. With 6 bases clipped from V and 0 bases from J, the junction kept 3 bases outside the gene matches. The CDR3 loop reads CASRRLAGASYEQYF. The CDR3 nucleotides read TGTGCCAGCAGAAGACTAGCGGGGGCCTCCTACGAGCAGTACTTC.

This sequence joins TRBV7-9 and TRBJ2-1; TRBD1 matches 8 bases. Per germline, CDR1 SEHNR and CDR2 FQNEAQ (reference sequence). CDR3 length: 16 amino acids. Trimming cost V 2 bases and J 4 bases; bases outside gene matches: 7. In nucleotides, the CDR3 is TGTGCCAGCAGCTTAACTCCGGGACAGGTTTACAATGAGCAGTTCTTC. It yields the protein CASSLTPGQVYNEQFF. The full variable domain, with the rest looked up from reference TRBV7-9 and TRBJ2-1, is DTGVSQNPRHKITKRGQNVTFRCDPISEHNRLYWYRQTLGQGPEFLTYFQNEAQLEKSRLLSDRFSAERPKGSFSTLEIQRTEQGDSAMYLCASSLTPGQVYNEQFFGPGTRLTVL.